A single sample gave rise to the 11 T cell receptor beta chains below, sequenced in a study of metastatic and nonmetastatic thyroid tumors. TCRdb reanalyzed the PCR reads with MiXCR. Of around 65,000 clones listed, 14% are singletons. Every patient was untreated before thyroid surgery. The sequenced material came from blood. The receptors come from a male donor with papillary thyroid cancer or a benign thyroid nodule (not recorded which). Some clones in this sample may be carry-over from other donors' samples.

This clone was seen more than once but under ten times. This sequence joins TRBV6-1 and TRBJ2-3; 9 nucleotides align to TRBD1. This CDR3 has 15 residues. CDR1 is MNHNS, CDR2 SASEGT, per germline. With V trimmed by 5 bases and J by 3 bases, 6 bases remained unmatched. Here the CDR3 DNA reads TGTGCCAGCAGTTCGGGACAGGGTGTTACAGATACGCAGTATTTT. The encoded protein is CASSSGQGVTDTQYF.

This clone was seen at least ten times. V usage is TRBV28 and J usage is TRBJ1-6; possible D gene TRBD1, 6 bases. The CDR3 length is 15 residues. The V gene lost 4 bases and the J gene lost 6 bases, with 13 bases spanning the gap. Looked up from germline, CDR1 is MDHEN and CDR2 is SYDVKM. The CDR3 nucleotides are TGTGCCAGCAGTTCGGGACAAAGAATTAATTCACCCCTCCACTTT. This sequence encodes CASSSGQRINSPLHF.

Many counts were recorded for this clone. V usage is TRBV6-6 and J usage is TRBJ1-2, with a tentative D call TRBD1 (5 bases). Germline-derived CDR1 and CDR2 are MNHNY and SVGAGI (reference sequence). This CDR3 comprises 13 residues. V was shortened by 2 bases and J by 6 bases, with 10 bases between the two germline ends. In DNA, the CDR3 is TGTGCCAGCAGTTACGCTGACAGTGATGGCTACACCTTC. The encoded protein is CASSYADSDGYTF.

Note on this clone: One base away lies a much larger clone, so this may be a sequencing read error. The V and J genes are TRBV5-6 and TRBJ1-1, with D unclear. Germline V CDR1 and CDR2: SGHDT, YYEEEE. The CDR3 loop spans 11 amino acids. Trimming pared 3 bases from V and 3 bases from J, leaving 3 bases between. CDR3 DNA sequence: TGTGCCAGCAGCTCGGACACTGAAGCTTTCTTT. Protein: CASSSDTEAFF.

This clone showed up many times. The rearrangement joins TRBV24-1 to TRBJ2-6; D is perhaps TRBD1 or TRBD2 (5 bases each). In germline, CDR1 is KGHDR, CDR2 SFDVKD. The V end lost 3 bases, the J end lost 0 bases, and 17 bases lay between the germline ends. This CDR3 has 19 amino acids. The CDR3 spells CATSDGGPFIGSGANVLTF. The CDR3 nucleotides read TGTGCCACCAGTGATGGGGGACCATTTATAGGCTCTGGGGCCAACGTCCTGACTTTC.

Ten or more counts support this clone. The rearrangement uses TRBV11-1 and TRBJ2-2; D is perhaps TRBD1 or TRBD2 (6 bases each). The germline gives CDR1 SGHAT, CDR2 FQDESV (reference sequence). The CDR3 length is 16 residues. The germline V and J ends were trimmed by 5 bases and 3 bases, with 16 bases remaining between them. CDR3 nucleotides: TGTGCCAGCAGCCCCCACCCGGGGGCGGACACCGGGGAGCTGTTTTTT. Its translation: CASSPHPGADTGELFF. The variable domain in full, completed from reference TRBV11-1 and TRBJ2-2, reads EAEVAQSPRYKITEKSQAVAFWCDPISGHATLYWYRQILGQGPELLVQFQDESVVDDSQLPKDRFSAERLKGVDSTLKIQPAELGDSAMYLCASSPHPGADTGELFFGEGSRLTVL.

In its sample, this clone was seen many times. DNA for the CDR3: TGCGCCAGTGATCGGCAGCGGGAGGGTGAGCAGTTCTTC. Translating it yields CASDRQREGEQFF. J is TRBJ2-1 and V is TRBV10-2, with 10 bases that match TRBD2. CDR1 is WSHSY and CDR2 is SAAADI in the germline V gene. There are 13 residues in the CDR3. V gave up 9 bases and J gave up 9 bases; unmatched junction bases: 8.

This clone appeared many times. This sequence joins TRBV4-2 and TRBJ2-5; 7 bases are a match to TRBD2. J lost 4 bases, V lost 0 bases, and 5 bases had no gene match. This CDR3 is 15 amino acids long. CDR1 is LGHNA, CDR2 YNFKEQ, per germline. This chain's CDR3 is CASSQDGRNRETQYF. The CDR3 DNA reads TGTGCCAGCAGCCAAGACGGGAGGAACCGAGAGACCCAGTACTTC.

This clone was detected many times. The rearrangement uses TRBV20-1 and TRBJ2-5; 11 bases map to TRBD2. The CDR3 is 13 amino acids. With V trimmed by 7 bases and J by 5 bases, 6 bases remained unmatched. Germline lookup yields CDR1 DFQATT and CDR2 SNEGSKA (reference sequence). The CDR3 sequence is CSVPPSGGETQYF. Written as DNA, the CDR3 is TGCAGTGTTCCTCCTAGCGGGGGGGAGACCCAGTACTTC.

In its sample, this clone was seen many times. For the CDR3, the DNA is TGCAGTGCTAGAGGGCGGGCTGGGGCCAACGTCCTGACTTTC. Translation gives CSARGRAGANVLTF. The rearrangement links TRBV20-1 to TRBJ2-6; TRBD2 might be the D (5 bases). Germline V gene lookup returns CDR1 DFQATT and CDR2 SNEGSKA (reference sequence). The CDR3 spans 14 residues. Trimming removed 1 base at V and 2 bases at J, with 6 bases between.

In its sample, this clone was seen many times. The CDR3 DNA is TGTGCCTGGAGTGTATCCGACCGGGGGTTGGGCTACGAGCAGTACTTC. Protein sequence: CAWSVSDRGLGYEQYF. The chain carries TRBV30 and TRBJ2-7; TRBD2 is a possible D gene (6 bases). CDR3 length equals 16 residues. V dropped 0 bases and J dropped 3 bases, with 18 bases sitting between them. Germline V CDR1 and CDR2: GTSNPN, SVGIG (reference sequence).